This T cell receptor beta chain was recorded in a study of neoadjuvant anti-PD-1 for oral cavity cancer. Trimming shortened V by 1 base and J by 2 bases, and 12 bases separated the two germline ends. CDR3 length: 16 residues. In germline, CDR1 is MGHRA, CDR2 YSYEKL. Study results and caveats: Higher pretreatment Treg/Th17 ratios tracked higher pretreatment blood clonality.

About this clone itself: What it binds is unknown.

This sample's time point: after neoadjuvant nivolumab, at surgical resection. Patients were newly diagnosed with stage II-IVA oral cavity squamous cell carcinoma without prior systemic or radiation treatment. Most PBMC samples had 400 to 550 ng input DNA in six replicates. Clones were read by immunoSEQ multiplex PCR, and TCRdb kept only the in-frame ones, dropping some. This sample has roughly 15,000 clones, with 60% to 75% found just once. V is TRBV4-1 and J is TRBJ2-1, with D possibly called TRBD1 or TRBD2 (6 bases each). The sample was PBMCs, taken after nivolumab (anti-PD-1) treatment. This TCR derives from a person between 40 and 85 years old with oral cavity squamous cell carcinoma. The CDR3 loop reads CASSQGGAYTYNEQFF. The CDR3, as DNA: TGCGCCAGCAGCCAAGGGGGGGCGTATACCTACAATGAGCAGTTCTTC.